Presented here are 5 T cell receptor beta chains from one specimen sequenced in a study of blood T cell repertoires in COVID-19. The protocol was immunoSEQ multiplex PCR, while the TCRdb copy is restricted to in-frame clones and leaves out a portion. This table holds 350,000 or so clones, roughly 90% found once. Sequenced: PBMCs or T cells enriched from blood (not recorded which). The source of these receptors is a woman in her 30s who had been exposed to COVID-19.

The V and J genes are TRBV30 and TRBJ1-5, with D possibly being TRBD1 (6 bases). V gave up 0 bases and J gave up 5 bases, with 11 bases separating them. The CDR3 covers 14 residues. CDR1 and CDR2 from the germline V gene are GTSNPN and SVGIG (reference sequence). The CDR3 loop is CAWSVDSLYQPQHF. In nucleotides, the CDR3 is TGTGCCTGGAGTGTGGACAGCTTATATCAGCCCCAGCATTTT.

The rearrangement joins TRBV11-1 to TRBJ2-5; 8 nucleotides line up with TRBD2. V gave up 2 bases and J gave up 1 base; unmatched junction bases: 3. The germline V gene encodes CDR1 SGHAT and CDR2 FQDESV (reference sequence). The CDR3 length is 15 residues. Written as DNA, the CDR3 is TGTGCCAGCAGCTTACCCGGGGGGGGCCAAGAGACCCAGTACTTC. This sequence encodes CASSLPGGGQETQYF.

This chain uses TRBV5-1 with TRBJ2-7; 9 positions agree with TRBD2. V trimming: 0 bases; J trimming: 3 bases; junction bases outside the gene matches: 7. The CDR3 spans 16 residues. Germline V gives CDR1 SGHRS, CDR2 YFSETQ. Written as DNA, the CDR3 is TGCGCCAGCAGCTTGGGGGGCGGGAGGGCCCTCTACGAGCAGTACTTC. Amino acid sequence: CASSLGGGRALYEQYF.

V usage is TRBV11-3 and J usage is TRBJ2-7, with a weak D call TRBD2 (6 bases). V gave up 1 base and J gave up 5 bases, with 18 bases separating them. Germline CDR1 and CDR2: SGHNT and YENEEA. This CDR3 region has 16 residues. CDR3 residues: CASSLGQRTGAHEQYF. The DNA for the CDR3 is TGTGCCAGCAGCTTAGGGCAAAGGACGGGAGCCCACGAGCAGTACTTC.

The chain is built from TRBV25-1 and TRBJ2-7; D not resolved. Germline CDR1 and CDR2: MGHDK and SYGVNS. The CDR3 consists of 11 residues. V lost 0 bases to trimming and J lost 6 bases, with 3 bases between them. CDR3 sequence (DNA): TGTGCCAGCAGTGAATATCTCGAGCAGTACTTC. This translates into CASSEYLEQYF.